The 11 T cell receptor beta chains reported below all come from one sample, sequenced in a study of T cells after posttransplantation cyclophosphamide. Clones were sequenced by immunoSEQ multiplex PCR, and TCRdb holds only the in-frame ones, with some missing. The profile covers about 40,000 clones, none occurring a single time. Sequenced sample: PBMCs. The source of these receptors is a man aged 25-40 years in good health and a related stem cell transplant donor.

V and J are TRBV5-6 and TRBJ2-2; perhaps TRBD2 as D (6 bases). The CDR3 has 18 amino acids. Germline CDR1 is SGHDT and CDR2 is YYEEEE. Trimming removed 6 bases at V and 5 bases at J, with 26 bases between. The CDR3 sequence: CASTAFHKEEGRTGELFF. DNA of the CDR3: TGTGCCAGCACCGCTTTCCATAAGGAGGAGGGGAGAACCGGGGAGCTGTTTTTT.

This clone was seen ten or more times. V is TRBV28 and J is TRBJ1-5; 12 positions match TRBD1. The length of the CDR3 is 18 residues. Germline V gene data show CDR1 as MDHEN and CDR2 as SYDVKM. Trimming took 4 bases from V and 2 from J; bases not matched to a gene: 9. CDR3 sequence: CASSSSGTGGGGNQPQHF. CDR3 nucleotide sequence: TGTGCCAGCAGTTCGTCCGGGACAGGGGGCGGTGGCAATCAGCCCCAGCATTTT.

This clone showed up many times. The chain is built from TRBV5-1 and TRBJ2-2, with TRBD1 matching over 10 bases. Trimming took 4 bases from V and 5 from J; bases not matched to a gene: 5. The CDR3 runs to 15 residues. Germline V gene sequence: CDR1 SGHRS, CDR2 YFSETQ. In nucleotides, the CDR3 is TGCGCCAGCAGCCAGGACAGGGGGGATACCGGGGAGCTGTTTTTT. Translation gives CASSQDRGDTGELFF.

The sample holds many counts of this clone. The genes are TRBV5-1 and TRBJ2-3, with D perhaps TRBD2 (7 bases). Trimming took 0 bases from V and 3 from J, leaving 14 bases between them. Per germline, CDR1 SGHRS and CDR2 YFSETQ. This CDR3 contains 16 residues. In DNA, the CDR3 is TGCGCCAGCAGCTTGGGTCGGGGGGCAGTGACAGATACGCAGTATTTT. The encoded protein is CASSLGRGAVTDTQYF.

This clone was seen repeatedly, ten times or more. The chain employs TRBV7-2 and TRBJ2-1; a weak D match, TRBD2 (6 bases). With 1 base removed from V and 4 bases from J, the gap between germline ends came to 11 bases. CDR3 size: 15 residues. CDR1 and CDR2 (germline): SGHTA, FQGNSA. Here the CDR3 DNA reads TGTGCCAGCAGCTTAGGCCGGGACTTGTACAATGAGCAGTTCTTC. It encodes CASSLGRDLYNEQFF.

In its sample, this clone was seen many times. As DNA, the CDR3 is TGTGCCAGCAGTGGGACAGGGGGATCTGGGGCCAACGTCCTGACTTTC. It specifies CASSGTGGSGANVLTF. The chain recombines TRBV6-4 with TRBJ2-6; 10 bases align to TRBD1. The V segment lost 4 bases and the J segment 1 base; nucleotides outside the gene matches: 1. The CDR3 spans 16 residues. Germline CDR1 is MRHNA and CDR2 is SNTAGT.

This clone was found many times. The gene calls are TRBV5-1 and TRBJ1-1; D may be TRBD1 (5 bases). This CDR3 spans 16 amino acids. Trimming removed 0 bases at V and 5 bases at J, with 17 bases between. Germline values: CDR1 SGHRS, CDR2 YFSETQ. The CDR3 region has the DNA TGCGCCAGCAGCTTGGACAGGATGATGGTCGGGACTGAAGCTTTCTTT. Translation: CASSLDRMMVGTEAFF.

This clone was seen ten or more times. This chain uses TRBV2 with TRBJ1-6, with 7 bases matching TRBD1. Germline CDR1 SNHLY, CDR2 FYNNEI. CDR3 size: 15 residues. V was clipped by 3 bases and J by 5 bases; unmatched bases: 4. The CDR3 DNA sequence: TGTGCCAGCAGTGAGGTTGGACAGGATAATTCACCCCTCCACTTT. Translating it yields CASSEVGQDNSPLHF.

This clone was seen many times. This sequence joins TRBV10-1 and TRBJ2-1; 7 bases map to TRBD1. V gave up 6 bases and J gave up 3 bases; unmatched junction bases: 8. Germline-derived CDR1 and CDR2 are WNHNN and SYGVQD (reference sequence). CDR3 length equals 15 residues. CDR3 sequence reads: CASSLTGVGYNEQFF. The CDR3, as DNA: TGCGCCAGCAGCTTAACAGGGGTCGGCTACAATGAGCAGTTCTTC.

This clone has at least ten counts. As DNA, the CDR3 is TGTGCCAGTAGTATCGGGACAGGAAACTATGAGCAGTTCTTC. Residues: CASSIGTGNYEQFF. The chain is built from TRBV19 and TRBJ2-1; 8 nucleotides line up with TRBD1. The CDR3 sequence is 14 residues long. V was clipped by 3 bases and J by 8 bases; unmatched bases: 6. Germline loops: CDR1 LNHDA, CDR2 SQIVND (reference sequence). The complete variable domain, with remaining parts taken from reference TRBV19 and TRBJ2-1, reads DGGITQSPKYLFRKEGQNVTLSCEQNLNHDAMYWYRQDPGQGLRLIYYSQIVNDFQKGDIAEGYSVSREKKESFPLTVTSAQKNPTAFYLCASSIGTGNYEQFFGPGTRLTVL.

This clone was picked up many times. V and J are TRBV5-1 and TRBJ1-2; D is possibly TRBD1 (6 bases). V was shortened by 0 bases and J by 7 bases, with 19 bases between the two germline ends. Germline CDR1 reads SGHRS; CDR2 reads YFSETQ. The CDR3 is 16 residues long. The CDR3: CASSLGPNRAGVGYTF. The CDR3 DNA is TGCGCCAGCAGCTTGGGGCCAAACAGGGCAGGCGTTGGCTACACCTTC.